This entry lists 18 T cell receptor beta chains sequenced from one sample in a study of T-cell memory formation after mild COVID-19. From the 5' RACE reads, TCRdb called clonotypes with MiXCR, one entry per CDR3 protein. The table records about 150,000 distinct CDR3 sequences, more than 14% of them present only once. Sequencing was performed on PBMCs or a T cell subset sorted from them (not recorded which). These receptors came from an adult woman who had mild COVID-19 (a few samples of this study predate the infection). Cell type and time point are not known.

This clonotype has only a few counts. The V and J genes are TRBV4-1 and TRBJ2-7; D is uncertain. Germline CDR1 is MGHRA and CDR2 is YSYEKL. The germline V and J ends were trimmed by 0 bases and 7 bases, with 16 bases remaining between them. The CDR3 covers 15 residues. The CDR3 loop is CASSQESSFRYEQYF. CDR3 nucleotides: TGCGCCAGCAGCCAAGAATCGTCTTTCCGCTATGAGCAGTACTTC.

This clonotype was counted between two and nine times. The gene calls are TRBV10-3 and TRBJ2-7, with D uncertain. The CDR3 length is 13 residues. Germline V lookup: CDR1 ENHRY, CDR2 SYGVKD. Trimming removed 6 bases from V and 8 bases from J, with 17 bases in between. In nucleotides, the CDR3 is TGTGCCATCAGCCCCAGATCCTATCCTAAGCAGTACTTC. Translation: CAISPRSYPKQYF.

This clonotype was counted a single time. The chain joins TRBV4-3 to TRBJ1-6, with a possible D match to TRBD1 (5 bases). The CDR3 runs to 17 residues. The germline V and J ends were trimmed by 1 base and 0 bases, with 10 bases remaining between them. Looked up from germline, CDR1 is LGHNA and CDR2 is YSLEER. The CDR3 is CASSQGGGSSYNSPLHF. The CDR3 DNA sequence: TGCGCCAGCAGCCAAGGCGGGGGGAGCTCCTATAATTCACCCCTCCACTTT.

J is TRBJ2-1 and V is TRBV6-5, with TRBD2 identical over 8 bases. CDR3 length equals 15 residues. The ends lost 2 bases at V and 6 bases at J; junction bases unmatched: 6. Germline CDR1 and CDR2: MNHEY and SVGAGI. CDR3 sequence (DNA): TGTGCCAGCAGTTACGGGCGGGAGGCCCCCAATGAGCAGTTCTTC. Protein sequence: CASSYGREAPNEQFF.

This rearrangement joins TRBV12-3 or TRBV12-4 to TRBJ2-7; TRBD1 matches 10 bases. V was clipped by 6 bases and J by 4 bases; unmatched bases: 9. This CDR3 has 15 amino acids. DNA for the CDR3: TGTGCCAGCAGACAAACCGGGACAGGGGCATACGAGCAGTACTTC. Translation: CASRQTGTGAYEQYF.

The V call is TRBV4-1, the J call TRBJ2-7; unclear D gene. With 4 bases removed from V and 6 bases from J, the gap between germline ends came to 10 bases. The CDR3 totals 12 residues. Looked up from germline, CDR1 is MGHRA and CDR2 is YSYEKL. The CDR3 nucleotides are TGCGCCAGCAGCCGAGCAGGTACCGAGCAGTACTTC. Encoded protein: CASSRAGTEQYF.

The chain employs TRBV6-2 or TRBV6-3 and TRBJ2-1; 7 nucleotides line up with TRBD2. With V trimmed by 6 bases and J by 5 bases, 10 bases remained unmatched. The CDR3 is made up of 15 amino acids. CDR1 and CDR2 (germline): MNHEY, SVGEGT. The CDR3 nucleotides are TGTGCCAGCAGGTCAATTAGCGGGCCAGACAATGAGCAGTTCTTC. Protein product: CASRSISGPDNEQFF.

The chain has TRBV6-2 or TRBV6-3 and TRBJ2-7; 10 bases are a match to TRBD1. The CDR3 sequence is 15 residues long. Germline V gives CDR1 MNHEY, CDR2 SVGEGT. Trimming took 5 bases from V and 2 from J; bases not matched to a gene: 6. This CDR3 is CASSDGTGATYEQYF. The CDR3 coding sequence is TGTGCCAGCAGTGACGGGACAGGGGCGACCTACGAGCAGTACTTC.

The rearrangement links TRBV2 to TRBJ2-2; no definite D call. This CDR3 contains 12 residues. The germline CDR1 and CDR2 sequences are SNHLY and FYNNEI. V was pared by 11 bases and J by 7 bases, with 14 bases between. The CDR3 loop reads CAYMVGNGELFF. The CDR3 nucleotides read TGTGCCTATATGGTTGGGAACGGGGAGCTGTTTTTT.

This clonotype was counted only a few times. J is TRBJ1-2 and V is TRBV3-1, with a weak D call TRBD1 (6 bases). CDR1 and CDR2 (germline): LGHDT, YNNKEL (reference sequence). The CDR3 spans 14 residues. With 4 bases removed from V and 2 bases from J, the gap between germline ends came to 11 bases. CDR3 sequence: CASSPGTTNYGYTF. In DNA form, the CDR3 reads TGTGCCAGCAGCCCTGGGACAACCAACTATGGCTACACCTTC.

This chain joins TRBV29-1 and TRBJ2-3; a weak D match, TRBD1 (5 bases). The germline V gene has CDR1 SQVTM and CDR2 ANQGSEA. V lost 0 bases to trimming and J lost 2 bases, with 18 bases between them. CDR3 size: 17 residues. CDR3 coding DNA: TGCAGCGTTGAAGATCTTGTGGCAGGGATCTACACAGATACGCAGTATTTT. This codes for CSVEDLVAGIYTDTQYF.

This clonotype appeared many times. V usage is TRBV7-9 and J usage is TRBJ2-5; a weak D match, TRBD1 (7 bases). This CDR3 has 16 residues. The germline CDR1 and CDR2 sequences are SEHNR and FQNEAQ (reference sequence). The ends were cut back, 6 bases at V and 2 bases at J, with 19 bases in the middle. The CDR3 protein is CASSPQGTGLQETQYF. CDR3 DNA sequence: TGTGCCAGCAGTCCACAGGGGACTGGATTACAAGAGACCCAGTACTTC.

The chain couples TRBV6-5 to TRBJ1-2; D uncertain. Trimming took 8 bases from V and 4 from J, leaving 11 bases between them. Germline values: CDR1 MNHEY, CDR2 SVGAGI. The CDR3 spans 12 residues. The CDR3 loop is CASSPNPYGYTF. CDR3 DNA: TGTGCCAGCTCCCCTAATCCCTATGGCTACACCTTC.

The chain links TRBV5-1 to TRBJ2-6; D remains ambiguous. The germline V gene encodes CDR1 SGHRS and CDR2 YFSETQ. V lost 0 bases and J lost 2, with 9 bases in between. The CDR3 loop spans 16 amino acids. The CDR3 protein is CASSLVSGTGANVLTF. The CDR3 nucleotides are TGCGCCAGCAGCTTGGTGTCTGGTACTGGGGCCAACGTCCTGACTTTC. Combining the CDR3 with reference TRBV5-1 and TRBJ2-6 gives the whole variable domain KAGVTQTPRYLIKTRGQQVTLSCSPISGHRSVSWYQQTPGQGLQFLFEYFSETQRNKGNFPGRFSGRQFSNSRSEMNVSTLELGDSALYLCASSLVSGTGANVLTFGAGSRLTVL.

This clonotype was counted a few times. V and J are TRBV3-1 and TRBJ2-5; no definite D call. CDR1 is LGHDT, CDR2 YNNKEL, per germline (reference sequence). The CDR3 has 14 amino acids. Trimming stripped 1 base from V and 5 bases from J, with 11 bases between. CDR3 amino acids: CASSQGHLKETQYF. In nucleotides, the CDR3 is TGTGCCAGCAGCCAAGGGCATCTCAAGGAGACCCAGTACTTC.

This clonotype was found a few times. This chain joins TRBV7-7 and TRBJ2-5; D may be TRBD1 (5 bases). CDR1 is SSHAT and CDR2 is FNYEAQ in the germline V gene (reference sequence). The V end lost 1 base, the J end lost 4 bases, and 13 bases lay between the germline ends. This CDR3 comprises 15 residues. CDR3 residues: CASSLVPAGLETQYF. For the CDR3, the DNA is TGTGCCAGCAGCTTAGTTCCGGCAGGGCTAGAGACCCAGTACTTC.

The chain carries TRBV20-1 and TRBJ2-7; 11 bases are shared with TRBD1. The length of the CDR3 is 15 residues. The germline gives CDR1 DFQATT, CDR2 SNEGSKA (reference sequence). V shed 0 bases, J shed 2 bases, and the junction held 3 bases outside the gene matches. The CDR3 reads CSARDLDRGPYEQYF. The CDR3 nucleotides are TGCAGTGCTAGAGATTTGGACAGGGGGCCCTACGAGCAGTACTTC.

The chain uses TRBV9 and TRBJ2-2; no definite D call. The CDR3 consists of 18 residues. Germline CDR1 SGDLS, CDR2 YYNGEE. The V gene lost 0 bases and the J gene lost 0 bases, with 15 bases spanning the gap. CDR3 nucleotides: TGTGCCAGCAGCGTAGTCCCGCACGGTTCCGCGAACACCGGGGAGCTGTTTTTT. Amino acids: CASSVVPHGSANTGELFF.